Listed below are T cell receptor beta chains from one sample, sequenced in a study of CD8+ T cells in alopecia areata. Generated by immunoSEQ multiplex PCR, the TCRdb table keeps only in-frame clones and is missing some. The sample contains about 270,000 clones, over 45% of which appear only once. The specimen comprised CD4+ T cells sorted from blood, sampled at roughly week 53, from a patient treated with tofacitinib. All receptors come from a human donor with alopecia areata. CDR3s include the opening cysteine and the closing phenylalanine or tryptophan. The D gene is left open where the match is weak. For some rows the clone size is stated as once, few or many, or as a class when expanded; others skip it.

clone_size	cdr3_length	d_call	v_call	j_call	cdr3_aa	cdr3_nt
few	11	-	TRBV18	TRBJ2-7	CASSLSYEQYF	TGTGCCAGCTCCCTTTCCTACGAGCAGTACTTC
-	15	-	TRBV30	TRBJ1-2	CAWRRALGQNYGYTF	TGTGCCTGGCGGAGGGCCCTGGGGCAGAACTATGGCTACACCTTC
-	11	-	TRBV30	TRBJ1-2	CAWALNYGYTF	TGTGCCTGGGCCCTCAACTATGGCTACACCTTC
-	13	TRBD1	TRBV25-1	TRBJ2-5	CASEGQKEETQYF	TGTGCCAGCGAGGGACAGAAAGAAGAGACCCAGTACTTC
-	12	-	TRBV18	TRBJ2-5	CASSPYQETQYF	TGTGCCAGCTCCCCGTACCAAGAGACCCAGTACTTC
-	16	-	TRBV4-3	TRBJ2-7	CASSIGTPGTTYEQYF	TGCGCCAGCAGCATAGGGACCCCCGGGACCACCTACGAGCAGTACTTC
-	13	-	TRBV29-1	TRBJ1-1	CSVETRSGTEAFF	TGCAGCGTTGAGACAAGGTCGGGCACTGAAGCTTTCTTT
-	12	-	TRBV29-1	TRBJ1-4	CSVSGLNEKLFF	TGCAGCGTGTCGGGGCTTAATGAAAAACTGTTTTTT
few	12	TRBD2	TRBV29-1	TRBJ2-1	CSVAPPREGQFF	TGCAGCGTGGCCCCCCCTAGGGAGGGGCAGTTCTTC
-	13	-	TRBV13	TRBJ2-5	CASSLLAGETQYF	TGTGCCAGCAGCTTACTCGCCGGGGAGACCCAGTACTTC
-	14	-	TRBV15	TRBJ2-1	CATSRRGVGNEQFF	TGTGCCACCAGCAGAAGGGGGGTGGGCAATGAGCAGTTCTTC
few	12	-	TRBV21-1	TRBJ1-5	CASSTLNQPQHF	TGTGCCAGCAGCACCCTAAATCAGCCCCAGCATTTT
once	13	-	TRBV25-1	TRBJ1-2	CASNREGMGGYTF	TGTGCCAGCAATCGGGAGGGAATGGGGGGCTACACCTTC
-	12	-	TRBV30	TRBJ2-2	CAWSRLTGELFF	TGTGCCTGGAGTCGACTCACCGGGGAGCTGTTTTTT
-	17	-	TRBV19	TRBJ2-3	CASRPPSGTSSTDTQYF	TGTGCCAGTAGGCCTCCGAGCGGAACCAGTAGCACAGATACGCAGTATTTT
-	13	-	TRBV7-2	TRBJ1-4	CASSLELNEKLFF	TGTGCCAGCAGCTTAGAACTTAATGAAAAACTGTTTTTT
-	15	-	TRBV11-1	TRBJ2-7	CASSPLRVPTYEQYF	TGTGCCAGCAGCCCCCTCCGGGTACCCACCTACGAGCAGTACTTC
-	12	-	TRBV11-2	TRBJ1-1	CASTTQNTEAFF	TGTGCCAGCACGACTCAGAACACTGAAGCTTTCTTT